This T cell receptor (beta chain) was observed in a study of ipilimumab plus nivolumab after autologous stem cell transplantation. TCRdb's table, derived via immunoSEQ multiplex PCR, lists solely in-frame clones and lacks some. The table lists approximately 18,000 clones, 65% to 85% of them singletons. A note on this clone: Its antigen is currently unknown.

Notes on the study in general: The authors say TCR, Treg and microbiome findings warrant further study.

Starting 14 to 28 days after autologous transplant, ipilimumab 1 mg/kg was given. Patients got 3 mg/kg IV nivolumab weeks 1, 4, 7, 10, then biweekly through week 26. Sample: PBMCs, taken in a trial of ipilimumab plus nivolumab as post-transplant consolidation. The clonotype originates from a male donor with diffuse large B-cell lymphoma.

CDR3 loop: CASRDYWEWGTNEKLFF. Here the CDR3 DNA reads TGTGCCAGCAGAGACTACTGGGAATGGGGGACTAATGAAAAACTGTTTTTT. This rearrangement joins TRBV2 to TRBJ1-4; perhaps TRBD1 as D (5 bases). V was shortened by 6 bases and J by 2 bases, with 19 bases between the two germline ends. Germline CDR1 is SNHLY and CDR2 is FYNNEI. The CDR3 has 17 residues.